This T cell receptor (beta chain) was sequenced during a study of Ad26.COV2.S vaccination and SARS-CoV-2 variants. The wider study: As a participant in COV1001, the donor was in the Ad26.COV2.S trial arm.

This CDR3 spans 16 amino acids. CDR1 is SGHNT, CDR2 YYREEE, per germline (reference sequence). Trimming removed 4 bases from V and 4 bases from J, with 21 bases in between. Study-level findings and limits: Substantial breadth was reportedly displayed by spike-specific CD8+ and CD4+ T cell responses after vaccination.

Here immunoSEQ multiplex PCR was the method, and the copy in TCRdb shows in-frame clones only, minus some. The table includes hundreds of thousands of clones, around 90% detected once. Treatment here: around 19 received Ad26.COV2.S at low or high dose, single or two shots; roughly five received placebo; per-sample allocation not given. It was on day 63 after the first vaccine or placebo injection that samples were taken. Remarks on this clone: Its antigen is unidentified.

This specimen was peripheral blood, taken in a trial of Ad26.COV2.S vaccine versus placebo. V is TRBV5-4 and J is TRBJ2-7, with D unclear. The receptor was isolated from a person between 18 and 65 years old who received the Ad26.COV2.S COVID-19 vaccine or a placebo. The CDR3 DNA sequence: TGTGCCAGCAGCGACCGCCAGGACGGCCTACCATACGAGCAGTACTTC. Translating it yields CASSDRQDGLPYEQYF.